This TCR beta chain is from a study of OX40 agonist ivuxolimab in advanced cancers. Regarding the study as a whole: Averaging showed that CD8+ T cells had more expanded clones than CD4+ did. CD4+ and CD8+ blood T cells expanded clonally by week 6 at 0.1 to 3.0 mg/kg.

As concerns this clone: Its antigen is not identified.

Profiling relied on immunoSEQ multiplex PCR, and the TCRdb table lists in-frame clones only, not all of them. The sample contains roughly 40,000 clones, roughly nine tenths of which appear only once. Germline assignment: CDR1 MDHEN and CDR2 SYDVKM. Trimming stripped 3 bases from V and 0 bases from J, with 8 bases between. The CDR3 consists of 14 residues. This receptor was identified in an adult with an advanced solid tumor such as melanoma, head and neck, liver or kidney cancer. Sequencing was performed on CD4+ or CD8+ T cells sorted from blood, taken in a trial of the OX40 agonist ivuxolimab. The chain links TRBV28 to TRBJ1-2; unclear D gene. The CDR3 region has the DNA TGTGCCAGCAGTTTGGGCGGAGCTAACTATGGCTACACCTTC. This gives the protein CASSLGGANYGYTF.